Listed here is a single T cell receptor beta chain. The antigen is undetermined. Libraries were prepared by immunoSEQ multiplex PCR; TCRdb keeps only in-frame clonotypes and omits some of them. The data contain some 680,000 clones, around 73% of them singletons. The sample comes from a study of shared clonotypes between healthy human individuals. Study-wide background: Aged 18 to 49, the donors were two women and a few men. Whole-study results and caveats: With a handful of donors compared, around 5.4% of naive CD4 clonotypes were shared.

Both subsets, CD45RA+ naive and CD45RA-negative memory, were split from the CD4+ cells. The V gene lost 0 bases and the J gene lost 0 bases, with 7 bases spanning the gap. The CDR3 runs to 15 residues. Germline V gene sequence: CDR1 SGHRS, CDR2 YFSETQ. The sequencing input was memory CD4+ T cells sorted from blood. Specified subset: CD45RA-negative fraction. The source is a woman aged 25 to 39 in good health. The rearrangement uses TRBV5-1 and TRBJ2-1; a possible D gene is TRBD2 (5 bases). Here the CDR3 DNA reads TGCGCCAGCAGCTTGGGGAGGCCCTCCTACAATGAGCAGTTCTTC. Its protein is CASSLGRPSYNEQFF.